The rows below give T cell receptor beta chains drawn from one sample of a study of blood T cells in healthy people across ages. TCRdb re-analysed the 5' RACE reads in MiXCR, keeping a single row per CDR3 protein. In the table there are 600,000 or so distinct CDR3 sequences, approximately 30% of which are singletons. Sequences were obtained from blood. The receptors here all came from a woman aged 80 or older in good health. Each CDR3 is given without its conserved first and last residue. Expanded clones get a size class; other rows say once, few or many, or leave the size out.

>once|TRBV7-9
ASSLSGSDNEQF
>NA|TRBV19
ASRQGTSGGPGELF
>NA|TRBV28
ASSLDFGGQADTQY
>NA|TRBV20-1
SARDVRTPADYGYT
>many|TRBV20-1
SARDSSAVYEQY
>few|TRBV12-3/TRBV12-4
ASSRTGGRGTEAF
>many|TRBV6-2/TRBV6-3
ASGQSTDTQY
>NA|TRBV7-3
ASSSYRGLSEKLF
>NA|TRBV4-3
ASSAQGSGQF
>few|TRBV19
ASSILWGENPEAF